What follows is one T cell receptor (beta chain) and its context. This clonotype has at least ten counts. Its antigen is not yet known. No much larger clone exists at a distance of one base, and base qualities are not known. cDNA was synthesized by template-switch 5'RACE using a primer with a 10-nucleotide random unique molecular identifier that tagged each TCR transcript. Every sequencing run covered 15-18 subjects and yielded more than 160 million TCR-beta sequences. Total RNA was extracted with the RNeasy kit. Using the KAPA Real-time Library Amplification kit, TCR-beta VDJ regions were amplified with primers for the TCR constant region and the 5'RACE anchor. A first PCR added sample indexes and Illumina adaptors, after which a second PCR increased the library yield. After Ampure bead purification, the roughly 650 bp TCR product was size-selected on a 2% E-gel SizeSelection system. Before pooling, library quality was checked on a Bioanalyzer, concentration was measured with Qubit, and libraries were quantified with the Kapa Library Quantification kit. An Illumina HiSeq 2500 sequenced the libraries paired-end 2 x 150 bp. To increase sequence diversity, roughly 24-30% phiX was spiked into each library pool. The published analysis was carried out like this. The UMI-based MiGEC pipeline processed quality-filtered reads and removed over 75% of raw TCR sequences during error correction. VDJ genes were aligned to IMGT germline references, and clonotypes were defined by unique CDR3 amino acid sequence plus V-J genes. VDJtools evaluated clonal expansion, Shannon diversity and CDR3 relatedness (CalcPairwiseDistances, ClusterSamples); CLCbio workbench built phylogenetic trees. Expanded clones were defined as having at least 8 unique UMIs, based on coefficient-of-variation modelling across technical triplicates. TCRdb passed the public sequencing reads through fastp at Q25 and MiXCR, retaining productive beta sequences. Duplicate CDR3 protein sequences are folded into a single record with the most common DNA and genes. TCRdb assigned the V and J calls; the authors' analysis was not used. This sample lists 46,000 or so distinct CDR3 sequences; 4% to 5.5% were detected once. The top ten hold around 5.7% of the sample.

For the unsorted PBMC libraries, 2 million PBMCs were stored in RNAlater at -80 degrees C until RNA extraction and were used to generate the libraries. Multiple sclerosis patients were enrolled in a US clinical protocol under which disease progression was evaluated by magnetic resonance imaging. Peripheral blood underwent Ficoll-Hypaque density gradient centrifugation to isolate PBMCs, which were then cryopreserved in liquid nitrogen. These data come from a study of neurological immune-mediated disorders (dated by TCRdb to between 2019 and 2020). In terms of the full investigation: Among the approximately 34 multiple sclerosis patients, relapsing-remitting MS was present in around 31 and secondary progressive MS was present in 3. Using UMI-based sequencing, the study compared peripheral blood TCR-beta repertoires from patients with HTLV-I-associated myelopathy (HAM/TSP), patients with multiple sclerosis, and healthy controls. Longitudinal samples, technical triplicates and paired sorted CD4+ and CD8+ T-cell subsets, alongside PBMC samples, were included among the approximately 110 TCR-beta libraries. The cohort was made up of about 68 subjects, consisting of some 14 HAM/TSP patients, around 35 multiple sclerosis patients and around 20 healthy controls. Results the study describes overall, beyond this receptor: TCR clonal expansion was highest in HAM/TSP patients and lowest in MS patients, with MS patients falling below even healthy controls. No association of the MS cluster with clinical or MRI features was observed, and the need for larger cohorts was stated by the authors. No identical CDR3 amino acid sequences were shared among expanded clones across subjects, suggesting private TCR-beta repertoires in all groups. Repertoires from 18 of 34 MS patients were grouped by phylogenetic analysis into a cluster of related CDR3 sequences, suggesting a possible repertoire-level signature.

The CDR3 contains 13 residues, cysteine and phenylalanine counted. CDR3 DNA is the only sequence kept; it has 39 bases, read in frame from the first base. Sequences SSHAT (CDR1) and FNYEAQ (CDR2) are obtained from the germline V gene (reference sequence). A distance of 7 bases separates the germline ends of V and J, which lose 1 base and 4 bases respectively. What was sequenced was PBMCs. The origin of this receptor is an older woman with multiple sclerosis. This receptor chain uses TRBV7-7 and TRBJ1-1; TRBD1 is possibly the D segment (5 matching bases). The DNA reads TGTGCCAGCAGCTTAGACAGGTTCACTGAAGCTTTCTTT. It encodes CASSLDRFTEAFF.